The clone carrying this TCR beta chain has ten or more counts. Its antigen is unidentified. Deletions cut 0 bases from V and 1 base from J, with 7 bases between. CDR3 length equals 14 residues. Germline CDR1 is SGHNT and CDR2 is YYREEE (reference sequence). These data belong to a study of T cells after yellow fever vaccination. Findings and limits, study-wide: Most primary-vaccination clones recurred post-booster (roughly 96% CD4, just over 85% CD8). Clonotypes appearing in both CD4 and CD8 compartments existed, and their share was small. Sorted repertoires could include abundant contaminating clonotypes from bulk cells.

5'RACE template switching added a universal primer site and UMIs to TCR cDNA. TCRdb fed the 5' RACE reads into MiXCR, producing one record per CDR3 protein. This sample carries some 220,000 distinct CDR3 sequences, under 3.5% of them seen once, and the ten largest clones take 3.2%. The clonotype originates from a man younger than 35 who received the YFV17D yellow fever vaccine. The material sequenced was CD4+ T cells sorted from PBMCs, taken 10 days after the yellow fever booster vaccination. V usage is TRBV5-4 and J usage is TRBJ1-1; D may be TRBD1 (5 bases). For the CDR3, the DNA is TGTGCCAGCAGCTTGGGACAGCAGAACACTGAAGCTTTCTTT. This codes for CASSLGQQNTEAFF.